The 22 T cell receptor beta chains listed next were all sequenced from one sample in a study of OX40 agonist ivuxolimab in advanced cancers. Library preparation used the immunoSEQ multiplex PCR assay. In its TCRdb copy, this immuneACCESS table keeps in-frame sequences only and misses some clones. Where compared with another copy, unresolved V genes explain less than half of these, and the others have no known cause. The sample profile shows 75,000 to 80,000 clones; around 86% of them were found once. Approximately 6.2% of the sample is taken by the ten largest. The sample consisted of CD4+ or CD8+ T cells sorted from blood, taken in a trial of the OX40 agonist ivuxolimab. These TCRs come from an adult with an advanced solid tumor such as melanoma, head and neck, liver or kidney cancer.

This CDR3 is CASSEGAGTDTQYF. The CDR3 nucleotides read TGTGCCAGCAGTGAAGGGGCCGGCACAGATACGCAGTATTTT. The genes are TRBV25-1 and TRBJ2-3; a possible D gene is TRBD1 (5 bases). Germline CDR1 and CDR2: MGHDK and SYGVNS. The CDR3 is 14 residues long. Trimming left V 2 bases short and J 1 base short, with 7 bases between.

The chain recombines TRBV28 with TRBJ1-6, with 8 bases fitting TRBD1. The CDR3 runs to 15 residues. CDR1 and CDR2 (germline): MDHEN, SYDVKM. The trim removed 6 bases at V and 7 bases at J, leaving 8 bases unmatched. CDR3 in amino acids: CASSQRDRNNSPLHF. DNA for the CDR3: TGTGCCAGCAGCCAGAGGGACAGGAACAATTCACCCCTCCACTTT. Using reference TRBV28 and TRBJ1-6 for the parts outside the CDR3, the full variable domain is DVKVTQSSRYLVKRTGEKVFLECVQDMDHENMFWYRQDPGLGLRLIYFSYDVKMKEKGDIPEGYSVSREKKERFSLILESASTNQTSMYLCASSQRDRNNSPLHFGNGTRLTVT.

The chain employs TRBV4-1 and TRBJ2-5, with no clear D. V dropped 1 base and J dropped 2 bases, with 8 bases sitting between them. The germline V gene has CDR1 MGHRA and CDR2 YSYEKL. This CDR3 spans 14 amino acids. CDR3 residues: CASSQGSYQETQYF. The CDR3 DNA is TGCGCCAGCAGCCAAGGCAGCTATCAAGAGACCCAGTACTTC.

This rearrangement joins TRBV27 to TRBJ1-5; D gene uncertain. CDR3 length: 11 residues. The germline V gene has CDR1 MNHEY and CDR2 SMNVEV (reference sequence). For the CDR3, the DNA is TGTGCTACGGGAGTGAAGCAGCCCCAGCATTTT. Translated, it gives CATGVKQPQHF.

The chain has TRBV2 and TRBJ2-3; D ambiguous. The CDR3 sequence is 13 residues long. V was pared by 4 bases and J by 4 bases, with 9 bases between. Germline values: CDR1 SNHLY, CDR2 FYNNEI. This CDR3 is CASSAPFSDTQYF. The CDR3, as DNA: TGTGCCAGCAGTGCCCCCTTTTCAGATACGCAGTATTTT.

The V call is TRBV10-1, the J call TRBJ2-7; 8 bases fit TRBD2. This CDR3 contains 12 residues. CDR1 and CDR2 (germline): WNHNN, SYGVQD (reference sequence). Trimming took 2 bases from V and 7 from J; bases not matched to a gene: 1. The CDR3, as DNA: TGCGCCAGCAGTGAGGGGACTAGGGAGCAGTACTTC. This sequence encodes CASSEGTREQYF.

J is TRBJ1-5 and V is TRBV19, with unresolved D. Germline V gene sequence: CDR1 LNHDA, CDR2 SQIVND (reference sequence). This CDR3 spans 13 amino acids. V was cut by 7 bases and J by 6 bases, with 13 bases left in between. CDR3 protein: CASNLRNSQPQHF. The CDR3 DNA follows: TGTGCCAGTAATCTTCGGAACTCTCAGCCCCAGCATTTT.

The CDR3 sequence: CASSIFAGEHGEQYF. CDR3 nucleotides: TGTGCCAGTAGTATTTTCGCGGGAGAACATGGCGAGCAGTACTTC. V is TRBV19 and J is TRBJ2-7; 7 nucleotides line up with TRBD2. This CDR3 spans 15 amino acids. Trimming removed 3 bases from V and 6 bases from J; junction bases left unmatched: 11. Germline CDR1 and CDR2: LNHDA and SQIVND (reference sequence).

The chain couples TRBV7-2 to TRBJ1-1, with unresolved D. This CDR3 spans 13 amino acids. V was trimmed by 5 bases and J by 0 bases, leaving 7 bases between them. Germline CDR1 reads SGHTA; CDR2 reads FQGNSA. CDR3 region: CASSAWLNTEAFF. In DNA, the CDR3 is TGTGCCAGCAGCGCCTGGTTGAACACTGAAGCTTTCTTT. The full variable domain, its missing parts supplied by reference TRBV7-2 and TRBJ1-1, is GAGVSQSPSNKVTEKGKDVELRCDPISGHTALYWYRQSLGQGLEFLIYFQGNSAPDKSGLPSDRFSAERTGGSVSTLTIQRTQQEDSAVYLCASSAWLNTEAFFGQGTRLTVV.

The DNA for the CDR3 is TGTGCCAGCAGCTTGAACAAGATAAGCAATCAGCCCCAGCATTTT. This translates into CASSLNKISNQPQHF. The chain joins TRBV5-6 to TRBJ1-5, with D unclear. V was shortened by 1 base and J by 1 base, with 9 bases between the two germline ends. Germline CDR1 is SGHDT and CDR2 is YYEEEE. This CDR3 has 15 residues.

V gene TRBV11-3 combines with J gene TRBJ1-2, with a weak D call TRBD1 (5 bases). Germline loops: CDR1 SGHNT, CDR2 YENEEA. The CDR3 has 16 amino acids. V was cut by 5 bases and J by 4 bases, with 20 bases left in between. The CDR3 here is CASSPQRGDGTYGYTF. In DNA form, the CDR3 reads TGTGCCAGCAGCCCTCAGCGGGGGGATGGGACCTATGGCTACACCTTC.

The rearrangement links TRBV12-1 to TRBJ2-3; TRBD2, the table's D call, was not compared with the DNA. TRBV12-1 represents a pseudogene. The CDR3 spans 12 residues. CDR3 protein: CAMTRVDDTQYF. In nucleotides, the CDR3 is TGTGCCATGACCCGGGTTGATGATACGCAGTATTTT.

The rearrangement uses TRBV6-1 and TRBJ1-6, with D hard to call. V gave up 9 bases and J gave up 7 bases, with 13 bases separating them. In germline, CDR1 is MNHNS, CDR2 SASEGT. The CDR3 is 13 residues long. The CDR3 coding sequence is TGTGCCAGTTTAGTCAACCCGAATTCACCCCTCCACTTT. Protein: CASLVNPNSPLHF.

This rearrangement joins TRBV10-3 to TRBJ1-5; 8 bases align to TRBD1. V shed 10 bases and J 6 bases; nucleotides not matched to a gene: 11. Germline CDR1 is ENHRY and CDR2 is SYGVKD. CDR3 length: 14 amino acids. CDR3 coding DNA: TGTGCCACCCATATAGACAGGGGTGGTCAGCCCCAGCATTTT. It is translated as CATHIDRGGQPQHF.

The genes are TRBV5-1 and TRBJ1-2; no firm D call. Germline lookup yields CDR1 SGHRS and CDR2 YFSETQ. The CDR3 totals 13 residues. Trimming took 4 bases from V and 2 from J, leaving 9 bases between them. The DNA of the CDR3 is TGCGCCAGCAGCCCTGACAAGAACTATGGCTACACCTTC. The encoded protein is CASSPDKNYGYTF.

The chain uses TRBV30 and TRBJ2-5, with D unclear. CDR3 length equals 13 residues. CDR1 and CDR2 (germline): GTSNPN, SVGIG (reference sequence). Trimming cost V 0 bases and J 7 bases, with 12 bases left between them. The CDR3 DNA sequence: TGTGCCTGGAGTGTAGGTGACCGAGTGACCCAGTACTTC. Its translation is CAWSVGDRVTQYF.

The rearrangement joins TRBV5-1 to TRBJ1-2; maybe TRBD1 (5 bases). Between the trimmed V and J ends, which lost 3 bases and 5 bases, there was a span of 11 bases. This CDR3 region has 13 residues. CDR1 and CDR2 (germline): SGHRS, YFSETQ. In DNA form, the CDR3 reads TGCGCCAGCAGCTCAGACAGTTTATATGGCTACACCTTC. Its protein is CASSSDSLYGYTF.

The chain couples TRBV4-2 to TRBJ2-7; possibly TRBD2 for D (5 bases). This CDR3 has 12 amino acids. Germline loops: CDR1 LGHNA, CDR2 YNFKEQ. The V gene lost 6 bases and the J gene lost 4 bases, with 10 bases spanning the gap. The CDR3 here is CASRRAGYEQYF. The CDR3 DNA reads as TGTGCCAGCAGGAGGGCGGGTTACGAGCAGTACTTC.

V and J are TRBV11-2 and TRBJ2-5; no clear D. Trimming removed 0 bases from V and 2 bases from J, with 10 bases in between. In germline, CDR1 is SGHAT, CDR2 FQNNGV. The CDR3 sequence is 15 residues long. The CDR3 DNA is TGTGCCAGCAGCTTAGATTTGGCAGTTCAAGAGACCCAGTACTTC. As protein: CASSLDLAVQETQYF.

The chain joins TRBV5-5 to TRBJ2-7; D possibly uses TRBD1 or TRBD2 (6 bases each). This CDR3 has 12 amino acids. Germline assignment: CDR1 SGHKS and CDR2 YYEKEE (reference sequence). The V end was cut by 4 bases, the J end by 9 bases, with 14 bases between. The CDR3 DNA reads TGTGCCAGCAGCCCAGGGGCCGGGGGGCAGTACTTC. Translated, it gives CASSPGAGGQYF.

At least ten counts were recorded for this clone. This rearrangement joins TRBV5-6 to TRBJ2-7, with D hard to call. V lost 4 bases and J lost 2, with 13 bases in between. Germline-derived CDR1 and CDR2 are SGHDT and YYEEEE. CDR3 size: 14 residues. CDR3 nucleotide sequence: TGTGCCAGCAGCCTCTCCTCGGTTACCTACGAGCAGTACTTC. Amino acids: CASSLSSVTYEQYF.

The CDR3 here is CASSYAAGNYGYTF. CDR3 coding DNA: TGTGCCAGCAGTTACGCGGCGGGCAACTATGGCTACACCTTC. V usage is TRBV6-5 and J usage is TRBJ1-2; unclear D gene. CDR1 is MNHEY and CDR2 is SVGAGI in the germline V gene. The CDR3 contains 14 residues. Between the trimmed V and J ends, which lost 2 bases and 2 bases, there was a span of 9 bases.